The rows below give T cell receptor beta chains drawn from one sample of a study of breast tumors, draining lymph nodes, adjacent tissues. TCRdb analysed the multiplex PCR reads with MiXCR anew, one entry per CDR3 protein. The sample contains 47,000 or so distinct CDR3 sequences, 20% to 25% of which appear only once. Sequencing was done on a sample of breast tumor tissue. The receptors originated from a female donor with breast cancer. Some clones in this sample may be carry-over from other donors' samples. The CDR3 runs from the conserved cysteine through the conserved F or W. The D gene is left open where the match is weak. Clone size is stated in some rows and not others, as once, few, many or a class when expanded.

d_gene,v_gene,abundance,j_gene,CDR3nt,CDR3aa
NA,TRBV20-1,many,TRBJ2-7,TGCAGTGCTAGAGATGAGCGGCCGACCGGGGAGCAGTACTTC,CSARDERPTGEQYF
TRBD2,TRBV10-3,many,TRBJ2-1,TGTGCCATTATGAGCCGACCGGGGGGGGAGCAGTTCTTC,CAIMSRPGGEQFF
TRBD2,TRBV20-1,many,TRBJ2-3,TGCAGTGCTACGCCTAGCGGGGGGCCCGCCGATACGCAGTATTTT,CSATPSGGPADTQYF
NA,TRBV2,many,TRBJ2-3,TGTGCCAGCAGTGTTGAGGGGGCAGATACGCAGTATTTT,CASSVEGADTQYF
TRBD2,TRBV7-9,NA,TRBJ2-6,TGTGCCAGCAGCTTAGGGGAGGGCTCTGGGGCCTACGTCCTGACTTTC,CASSLGEGSGAYVLTF
NA,TRBV6-1,many,TRBJ1-5,TGTGCCAGCACCGGGGGAATCGGATTTGGCAATCAGCCCCAGCATTTT,CASTGGIGFGNQPQHF
NA,TRBV20-1,NA,TRBJ1-1,TGCAGTGCTAGGTCATACGGGAATCGTGAAGCTTTCTTT,CSARSYGNREAFF
NA,TRBV7-2,many,TRBJ2-7,TGTGCCAGCAGCTTAGGACAGTACGAGCAGTACTTC,CASSLGQYEQYF
NA,TRBV7-2,many,TRBJ2-7,TGTGCCAGCAGGTACTGGGGCGGGACCTACGAGCAGTACTTC,CASRYWGGTYEQYF
NA,TRBV11-2,many,TRBJ2-3,TGTGCCAGCAGCTTGGTTTTGGGGGCGCATACGCAGTATTTT,CASSLVLGAHTQYF
TRBD1,TRBV2,many,TRBJ1-5,TGTGCCAGCAGTGCGGACAGGGTAGGGTTTCAGCCCCAGCATTTT,CASSADRVGFQPQHF
NA,TRBV6-1,NA,TRBJ1-6,TGTGCCAGCAGTGAAGCGCCAGGTGACAATTCACCCCTCCACTTT,CASSEAPGDNSPLHF
TRBD2,TRBV27,few,TRBJ2-3,TGTGCCAGCAGTTCCCGACTAGCTGGCGACACAGATACGCAGTATTTT,CASSSRLAGDTDTQYF
NA,TRBV2,many,TRBJ2-3,TGTGCCAGCAGTGAAGGTAGCGGATACACAGATACGCAGTATTTT,CASSEGSGYTDTQYF
TRBD2,TRBV7-8,many,TRBJ2-7,TGTGCCAGCAGCTTAACCCTAGCGGGGGGGGCACGCGATTCCTACGAGCAGTACTTC,CASSLTLAGGARDSYEQYF
NA,TRBV6-1,many,TRBJ1-3,TGTGCCAGCATTCAGCGTTATACTGGAAACACCATATATTTT,CASIQRYTGNTIYF
TRBD1,TRBV10-1,NA,TRBJ1-5,TGCACCAGCAGTGATTCATGGAGACCGGACAGGGGAAGTCAGCCCCAGCATTTT,CTSSDSWRPDRGSQPQHF
NA,TRBV24-1,many,TRBJ2-3,TGTGCCACCAGTGATTCTGACTGGACAGATACGCAGTATTTT,CATSDSDWTDTQYF
NA,TRBV2,many,TRBJ1-3,TGTGCCAGCAGACAATTGCAGGGGCTCTCTGGAAACACCATATATTTT,CASRQLQGLSGNTIYF
NA,TRBV4-1,many,TRBJ2-3,TGCGCCAGCAGCCAAGGACCTGGCACAGATACGCAGTATTTT,CASSQGPGTDTQYF
TRBD1,TRBV5-4,many,TRBJ2-5,TGTGCCAGCAGTCCGACAGGGGGCAAACAAGAGACCCAGTACTTC,CASSPTGGKQETQYF
NA,TRBV5-4,many,TRBJ1-2,TGTGCCAGCAGCTCGGATGGGCCAGCCTATGGCTACACCTTC,CASSSDGPAYGYTF
NA,TRBV6-6,NA,TRBJ2-7,TGTGCCAGCAGTTACGGGGGCGTGTTATACGAGCAGTACTTC,CASSYGGVLYEQYF
NA,TRBV18,NA,TRBJ2-2,TGTGCCAGCTCACCAAGTATGTCAAGGGACACCGGGGAGCCGTTTTTT,CASSPSMSRDTGEPFF
TRBD1,TRBV5-6,many,TRBJ1-2,TGTGCCAGCAGCTTGGCCCGGACAGGGGCAGGGGGCTACACCTTC,CASSLARTGAGGYTF
TRBD2,TRBV7-9,many,TRBJ2-3,TGTGCCAGCGCTTCCCGACTAGCGGGGGCAACAGATACGCAGTATTTT,CASASRLAGATDTQYF
TRBD1,TRBV19,NA,TRBJ1-1,TGTGCCAGTAGTATCCAAGGGGGCTACACTGAAGCTTTCTTT,CASSIQGGYTEAFF
NA,TRBV20-1,many,TRBJ1-6,TGCAGTGCCCCATCCCCTCTGAGCTCCTATAATTCACCCCTCCACTTT,CSAPSPLSSYNSPLHF
TRBD2,TRBV18,few,TRBJ2-5,TGTGCCAGCTCGCGGACTAGCGGTGAGACCCAGTACTTC,CASSRTSGETQYF
NA,TRBV20-1,NA,TRBJ1-1,TGCAGTGCTAGACCCGTGGGGGGTGAAGCTTTCTTT,CSARPVGGEAFF
NA,TRBV7-2,NA,TRBJ2-1,TGTGCCAGCAGCTTTGGGGGGCTTAACAATGGGCAGTTCTTC,CASSFGGLNNGQFF
NA,TRBV29-1,many,TRBJ1-2,TGCAGCGTTGAAGTCCAGATCGTCGGCTACACCTTC,CSVEVQIVGYTF
TRBD2,TRBV19,many,TRBJ2-7,TGTGCCAGTAGTATCTCTGGACTAGCGGGAAAGTCATCCTACGAGCAGTACTTC,CASSISGLAGKSSYEQYF
NA,TRBV7-9,many,TRBJ2-3,TGTGCCAGCAGCTTTGACAGCGGAGATACGCAGTATTTT,CASSFDSGDTQYF
NA,TRBV6-1,many,TRBJ2-7,TGTGCCAGCGGGGGCGACGAGCAGTACTTC,CASGGDEQYF
NA,TRBV11-2,NA,TRBJ2-7,TGTGCCAGCAGCTCGGACTCATTAAGCTCCTACGAGCAGTACTTC,CASSSDSLSSYEQYF
NA,TRBV7-9,NA,TRBJ1-6,TGTGCCAGCAGCTTAGTAGATGAACCAGCGGGATCACCCCTCCACTTT,CASSLVDEPAGSPLHF
TRBD1,TRBV27,many,TRBJ1-2,TGTGCCAGCAGTCCCGGGACAGGGGTGGGAGGCTACACCTTC,CASSPGTGVGGYTF